This T cell receptor beta chain was sequenced during a study of T-cell reconstitution after alpha-beta-depleted transplantation in children. This clonotype has ten or more counts. Using unique molecular identifiers, the investigators prepared the TCRbeta library. MiXCR, run by TCRdb on the PCR reads, gives a single entry per CDR3 protein. This table has tens of thousands of distinct CDR3 sequences, under 7% appearing once. Trimming cost V 5 bases and J 0 bases; bases outside gene matches: 9. This CDR3 spans 18 amino acids. In germline, CDR1 is MDHEN, CDR2 SYDVKM. This chain uses TRBV28 with TRBJ2-1; 11 nucleotides align to TRBD2. The sample was PBMCs, mostly from graft donor cells, taken 180 days after TCRalphabeta/CD19-depleted stem cell transplant. The clonotype originates from a male patient between 10 and 17 years old who had a stem cell transplant for acute myeloid leukemia, so the T cells may come from the graft donor. CDR3 amino acids: CASSVVAGGRSSYNEQFF. The CDR3 coding sequence is TGTGCCAGCAGTGTAGTAGCGGGAGGGCGTAGCTCCTACAATGAGCAGTTCTTC.